This entry is about one T cell receptor beta chain. CDR3 length equals 17 residues. In germline, CDR1 is MNHEY, CDR2 SVGEGT. V was pared by 2 bases and J by 2 bases, with 9 bases of the junction left unmatched. Per the study methods: Amplifying reference gene primers gave estimates of nucleated cell counts. Here immunoSEQ multiplex PCR was the method, and the copy in TCRdb shows in-frame clones only, minus some. Clone size and the V and J calls come from that table; the DNA yielded D and trimming. Counted here are some 130,000 clones, around 89% occurring once; the ten biggest clones make up less than 3%. The data were obtained in a study of blood T cell repertoires in COVID-19. Study at large: Samples representing acute and convalescent COVID-19 were sourced from the United States, Italy and Spain. In each case, the material was cDNA or gDNA derived from T cells, B-cell-depleted T cells, or PBMCs.

Source material: peripheral blood. This chain uses TRBV6-2 or TRBV6-3 with TRBJ2-3, with 8 positions matching TRBD1. This receptor was obtained from a man aged 55 to 70 with active or convalescent COVID-19. The CDR3 sequence is CASSYSRRGLTTDTQYF. The CDR3 bases are TGTGCCAGCAGTTACAGTCGCAGGGGGCTAACCACAGATACGCAGTATTTT.